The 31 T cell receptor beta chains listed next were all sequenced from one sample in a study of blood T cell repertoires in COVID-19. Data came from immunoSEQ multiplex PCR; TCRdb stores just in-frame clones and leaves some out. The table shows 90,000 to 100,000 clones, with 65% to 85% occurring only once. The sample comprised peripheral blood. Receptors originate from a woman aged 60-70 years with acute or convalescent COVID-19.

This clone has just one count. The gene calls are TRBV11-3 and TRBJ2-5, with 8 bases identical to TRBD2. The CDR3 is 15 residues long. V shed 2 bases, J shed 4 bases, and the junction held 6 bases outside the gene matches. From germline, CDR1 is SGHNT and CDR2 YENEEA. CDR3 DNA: TGTGCCAGCAGCTTAAACCGGGGGGGCGGAGAGACCCAGTACTTC. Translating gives CASSLNRGGGETQYF.

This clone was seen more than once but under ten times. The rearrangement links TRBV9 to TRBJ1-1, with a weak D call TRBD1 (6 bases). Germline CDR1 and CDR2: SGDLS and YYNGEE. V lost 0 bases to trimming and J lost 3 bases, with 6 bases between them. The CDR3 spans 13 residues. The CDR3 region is CASSVDRDTEAFF. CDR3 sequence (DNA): TGTGCCAGCAGCGTAGACAGGGACACTGAAGCTTTCTTT.

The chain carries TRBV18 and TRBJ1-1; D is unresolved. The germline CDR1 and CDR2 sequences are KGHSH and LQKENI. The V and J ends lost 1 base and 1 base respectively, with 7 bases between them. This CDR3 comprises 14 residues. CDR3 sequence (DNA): TGTGCCAGCTCACCACGACTGGAGAACACTGAAGCTTTCTTT. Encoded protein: CASSPRLENTEAFF.

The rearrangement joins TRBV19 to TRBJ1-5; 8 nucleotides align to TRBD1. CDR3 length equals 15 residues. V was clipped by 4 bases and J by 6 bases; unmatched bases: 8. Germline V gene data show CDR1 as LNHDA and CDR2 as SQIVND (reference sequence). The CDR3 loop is CASSTRTGWTQPQHF. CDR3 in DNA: TGTGCCAGTAGTACCCGGACAGGGTGGACTCAGCCCCAGCATTTT.

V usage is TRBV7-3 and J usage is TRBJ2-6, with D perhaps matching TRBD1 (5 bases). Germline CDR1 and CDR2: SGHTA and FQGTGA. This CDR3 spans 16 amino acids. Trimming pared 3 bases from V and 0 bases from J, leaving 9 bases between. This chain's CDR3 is CASSLGPNSGANVLTF. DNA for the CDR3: TGTGCCAGCAGCTTGGGGCCTAACTCTGGGGCCAACGTCCTGACTTTC.

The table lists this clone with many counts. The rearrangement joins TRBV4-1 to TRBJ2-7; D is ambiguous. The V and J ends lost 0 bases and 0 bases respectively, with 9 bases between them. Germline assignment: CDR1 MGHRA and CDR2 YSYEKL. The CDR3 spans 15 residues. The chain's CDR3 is CASSQDLFSSYEQYF. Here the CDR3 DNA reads TGCGCCAGCAGCCAAGATCTGTTTTCCTCCTACGAGCAGTACTTC.

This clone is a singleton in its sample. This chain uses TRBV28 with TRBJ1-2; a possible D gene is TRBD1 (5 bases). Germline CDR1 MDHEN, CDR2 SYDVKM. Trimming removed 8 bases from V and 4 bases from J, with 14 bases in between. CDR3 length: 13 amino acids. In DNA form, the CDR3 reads TGTGCCAGCTCTGCGGGGCAGACCTATGGCTACACCTTC. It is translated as CASSAGQTYGYTF.

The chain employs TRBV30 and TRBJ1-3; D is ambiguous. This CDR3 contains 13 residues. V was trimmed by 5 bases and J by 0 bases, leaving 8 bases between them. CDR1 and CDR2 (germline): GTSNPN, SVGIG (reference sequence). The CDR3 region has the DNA TGTGCCTGGTCGCAGGACTCTGGAAACACCATATATTTT. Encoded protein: CAWSQDSGNTIYF.

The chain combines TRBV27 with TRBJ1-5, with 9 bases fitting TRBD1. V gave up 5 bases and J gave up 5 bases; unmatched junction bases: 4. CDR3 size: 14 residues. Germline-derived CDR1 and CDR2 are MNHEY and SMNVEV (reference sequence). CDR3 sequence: CASSRQGVDQPQHF. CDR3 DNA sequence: TGTGCCAGCAGTAGACAGGGGGTGGATCAGCCCCAGCATTTT.

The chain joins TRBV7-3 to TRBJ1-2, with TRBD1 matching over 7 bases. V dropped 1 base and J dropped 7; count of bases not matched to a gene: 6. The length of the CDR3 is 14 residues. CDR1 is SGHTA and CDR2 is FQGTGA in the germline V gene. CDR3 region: CASSLSGDRSGYTF. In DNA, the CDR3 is TGTGCCAGCAGCTTAAGTGGGGACAGAAGTGGCTACACCTTC.

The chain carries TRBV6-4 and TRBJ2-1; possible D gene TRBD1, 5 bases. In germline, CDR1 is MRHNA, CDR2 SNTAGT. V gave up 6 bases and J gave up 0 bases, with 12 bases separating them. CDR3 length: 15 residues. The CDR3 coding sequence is TGTGCCAGCAGCACGGACATCAGCTCCTACAATGAGCAGTTCTTC. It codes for CASSTDISSYNEQFF.

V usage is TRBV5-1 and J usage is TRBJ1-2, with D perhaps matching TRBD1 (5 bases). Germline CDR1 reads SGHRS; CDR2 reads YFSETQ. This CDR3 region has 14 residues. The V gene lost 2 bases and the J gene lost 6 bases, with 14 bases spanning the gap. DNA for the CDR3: TGCGCCAGCAGCTTAGCTCTGGGGGAGGATGGCTACACCTTC. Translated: CASSLALGEDGYTF.

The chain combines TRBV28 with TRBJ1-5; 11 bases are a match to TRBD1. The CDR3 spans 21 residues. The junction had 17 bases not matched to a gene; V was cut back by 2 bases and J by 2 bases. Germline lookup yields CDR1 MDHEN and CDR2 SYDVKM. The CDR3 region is CASSLIIVGTGGQWGNQPQHF. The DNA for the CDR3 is TGTGCCAGCAGTTTAATCATCGTTGGGACAGGGGGTCAGTGGGGCAATCAGCCCCAGCATTTT.

CDR3 sequence (DNA): TGCGCCAGCAGCATTACACGAAATGAAAAACTGTTTTTT. Protein: CASSITRNEKLFF. This chain connects TRBV4-1 to TRBJ1-4; unclear D gene. The CDR3 has 13 amino acids. In germline, CDR1 is MGHRA, CDR2 YSYEKL. The ends were cut back, 5 bases at V and 5 bases at J, with 9 bases in the middle.

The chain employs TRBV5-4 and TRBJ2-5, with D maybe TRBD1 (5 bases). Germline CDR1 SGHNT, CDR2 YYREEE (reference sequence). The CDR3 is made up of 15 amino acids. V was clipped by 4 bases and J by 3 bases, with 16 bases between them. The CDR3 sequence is CASSRWVGAEETQYF. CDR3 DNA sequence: TGTGCCAGCAGCCGCTGGGTTGGGGCTGAAGAGACCCAGTACTTC.

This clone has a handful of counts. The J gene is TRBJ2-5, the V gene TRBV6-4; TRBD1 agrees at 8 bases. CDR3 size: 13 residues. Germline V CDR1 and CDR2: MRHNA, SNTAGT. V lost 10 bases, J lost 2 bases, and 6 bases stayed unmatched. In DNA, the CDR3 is TGTGCCACTCCGACAGGGGTACAAGAGACCCAGTACTTC. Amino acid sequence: CATPTGVQETQYF.

CDR3 loop: CASSLDERGGIFSYEQYF. As DNA, the CDR3 is TGTGCCAGCAGCTTAGATGAGCGGGGGGGTATCTTTTCCTACGAGCAGTACTTC. The V call is TRBV7-9, the J call TRBJ2-7, with TRBD2 matching 10 bases. Germline lookup yields CDR1 SEHNR and CDR2 FQNEAQ (reference sequence). The ends lost 1 base at V and 1 base at J; junction bases unmatched: 10. This CDR3 region has 18 residues.

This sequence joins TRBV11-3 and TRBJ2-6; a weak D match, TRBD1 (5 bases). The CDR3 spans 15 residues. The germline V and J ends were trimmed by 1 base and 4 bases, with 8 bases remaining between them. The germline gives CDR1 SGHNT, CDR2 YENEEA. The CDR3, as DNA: TGTGCCAGCAGCTTAGGGGGCCCCGGGGCCAACGTCCTGACTTTC. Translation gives CASSLGGPGANVLTF. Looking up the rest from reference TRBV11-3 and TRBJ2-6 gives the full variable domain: EAGVVQSPRYKIIEKKQPVAFWCNPISGHNTLYWYLQNLGQGPELLIRYENEEAVDDSQLPKDRFSAERLKGVDSTLKIQPAELGDSAVYLCASSLGGPGANVLTFGAGSRLTVL.

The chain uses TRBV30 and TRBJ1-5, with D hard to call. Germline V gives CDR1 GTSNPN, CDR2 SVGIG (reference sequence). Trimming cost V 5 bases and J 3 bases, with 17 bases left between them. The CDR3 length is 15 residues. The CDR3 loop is CAWPGPPTYNQPQHF. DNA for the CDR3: TGTGCCTGGCCGGGTCCCCCAACTTACAATCAGCCCCAGCATTTT.

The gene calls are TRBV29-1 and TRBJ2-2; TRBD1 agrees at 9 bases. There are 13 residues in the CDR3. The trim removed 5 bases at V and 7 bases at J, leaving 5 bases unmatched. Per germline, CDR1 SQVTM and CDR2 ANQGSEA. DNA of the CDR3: TGCAGCGTTAGGGACAGGGTGGTCGGGGAGCTGTTTTTT. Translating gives CSVRDRVVGELFF.

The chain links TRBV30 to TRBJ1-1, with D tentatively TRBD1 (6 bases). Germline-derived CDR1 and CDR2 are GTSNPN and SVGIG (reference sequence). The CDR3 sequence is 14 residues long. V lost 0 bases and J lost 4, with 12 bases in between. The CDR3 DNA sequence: TGTGCCTGGAGTGTTACGTTGGGGGCCACTGAAGCTTTCTTT. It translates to CAWSVTLGATEAFF.

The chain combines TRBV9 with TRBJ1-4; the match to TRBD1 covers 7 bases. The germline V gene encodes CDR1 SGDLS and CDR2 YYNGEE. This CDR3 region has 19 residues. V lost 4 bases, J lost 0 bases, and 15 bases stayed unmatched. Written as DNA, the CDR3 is TGTGCCAGCAGCCCCGATGAGGCCGCAGGGGGTTCAACTAATGAAAAACTGTTTTTT. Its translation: CASSPDEAAGGSTNEKLFF. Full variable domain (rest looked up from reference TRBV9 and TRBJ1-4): DSGVTQTPKHLITATGQRVTLRCSPRSGDLSVYWYQQSLDQGLQFLIQYYNGEERAKGNILERFSAQQFPDLHSELNLSSLELGDSALYFCASSPDEAAGGSTNEKLFFGSGTQLSVL.

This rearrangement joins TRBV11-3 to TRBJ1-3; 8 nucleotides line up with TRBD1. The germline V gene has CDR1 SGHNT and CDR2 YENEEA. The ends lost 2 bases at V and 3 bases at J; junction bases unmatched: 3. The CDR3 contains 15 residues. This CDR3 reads CASSLMTGDGNTIYF. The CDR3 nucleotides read TGTGCCAGCAGCTTAATGACAGGGGATGGAAACACCATATATTTT.

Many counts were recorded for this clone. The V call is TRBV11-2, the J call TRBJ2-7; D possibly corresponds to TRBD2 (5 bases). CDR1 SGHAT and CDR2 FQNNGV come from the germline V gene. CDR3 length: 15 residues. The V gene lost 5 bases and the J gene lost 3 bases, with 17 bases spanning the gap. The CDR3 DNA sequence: TGTGCCAGCAGCGAACGCTGGGAGAAGGGCTACGAGCAGTACTTC. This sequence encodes CASSERWEKGYEQYF. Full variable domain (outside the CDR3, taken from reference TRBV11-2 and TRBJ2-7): EAGVAQSPRYKIIEKRQSVAFWCNPISGHATLYWYQQILGQGPKLLIQFQNNGVVDDSQLPKDRFSAERLKGVDSTLKIQPAKLEDSAVYLCASSERWEKGYEQYFGPGTRLTVT.

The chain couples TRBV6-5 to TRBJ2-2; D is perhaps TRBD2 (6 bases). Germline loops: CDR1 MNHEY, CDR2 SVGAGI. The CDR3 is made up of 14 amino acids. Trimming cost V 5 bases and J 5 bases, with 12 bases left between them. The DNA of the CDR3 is TGTGCCAGCAGTCCTTCGGGAGTAACCGGGGAGCTGTTTTTT. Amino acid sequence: CASSPSGVTGELFF.

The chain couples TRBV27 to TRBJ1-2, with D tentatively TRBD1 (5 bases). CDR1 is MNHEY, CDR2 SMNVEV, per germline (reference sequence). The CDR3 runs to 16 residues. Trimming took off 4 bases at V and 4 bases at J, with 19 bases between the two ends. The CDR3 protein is CASSSGAGGAFYGYTF. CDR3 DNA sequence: TGTGCCAGCAGTTCGGGCGCCGGGGGAGCGTTCTATGGCTACACCTTC.

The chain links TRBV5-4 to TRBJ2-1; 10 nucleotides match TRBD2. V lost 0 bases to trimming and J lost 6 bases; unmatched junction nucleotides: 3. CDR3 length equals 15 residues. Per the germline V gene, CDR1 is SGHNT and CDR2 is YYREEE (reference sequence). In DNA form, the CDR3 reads TGTGCCAGCAGCTTGGATCCTAGCGGGGGCAATGAGCAGTTCTTC. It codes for CASSLDPSGGNEQFF.

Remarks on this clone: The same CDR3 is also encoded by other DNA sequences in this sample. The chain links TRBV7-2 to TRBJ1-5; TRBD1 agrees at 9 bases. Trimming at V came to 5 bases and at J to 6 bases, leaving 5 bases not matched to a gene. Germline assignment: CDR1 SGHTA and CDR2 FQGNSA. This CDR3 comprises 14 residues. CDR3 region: CASSQQGAGQPQHF. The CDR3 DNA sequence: TGTGCCAGCAGCCAACAGGGGGCCGGTCAGCCCCAGCATTTT.

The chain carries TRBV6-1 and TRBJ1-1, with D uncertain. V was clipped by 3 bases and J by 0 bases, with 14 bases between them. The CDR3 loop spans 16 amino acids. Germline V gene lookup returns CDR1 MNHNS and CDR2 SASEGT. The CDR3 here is CASSDPSQTLNTEAFF. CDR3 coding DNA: TGTGCCAGCAGTGACCCAAGTCAGACATTGAACACTGAAGCTTTCTTT.

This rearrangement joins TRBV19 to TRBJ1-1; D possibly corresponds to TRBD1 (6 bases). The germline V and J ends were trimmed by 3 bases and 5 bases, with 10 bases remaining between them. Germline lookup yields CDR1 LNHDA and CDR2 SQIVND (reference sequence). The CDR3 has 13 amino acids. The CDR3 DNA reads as TGTGCCAGTAGTATGGAGGGGGGGACTGAAGCTTTCTTT. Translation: CASSMEGGTEAFF.

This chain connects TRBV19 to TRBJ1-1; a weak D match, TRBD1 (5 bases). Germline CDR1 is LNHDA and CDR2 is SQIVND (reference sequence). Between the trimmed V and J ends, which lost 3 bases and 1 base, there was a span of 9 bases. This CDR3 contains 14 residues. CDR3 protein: CASSMRRGNTEAFF. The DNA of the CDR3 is TGTGCCAGTAGTATGAGGAGGGGGAACACTGAAGCTTTCTTT.